The clone carrying this T cell receptor beta chain was observed a few times. Via MiXCR, TCRdb re-called the RT-PCR reads, giving one row per CDR3 protein. Of almost 700,000 distinct CDR3 sequences in the sample, approximately 15% were seen once. Trimming cost V 8 bases and J 5 bases, with 16 bases left between them. CDR3 size: 13 residues. Germline CDR1 and CDR2: SSHAT and FNYEAQ (reference sequence). The sample taken for sequencing was memory CD4+ T cells from blood. This clonotype was obtained from a female donor in good health, serving as a healthy control. The chain couples TRBV7-7 to TRBJ2-7; D is possibly TRBD1 (6 bases). The CDR3 loop is CASATGFSDEQYF. In nucleotides, the CDR3 is TGTGCCAGCGCTACAGGGTTTAGTGACGAGCAGTACTTC.